This TCR beta chain was captured by sequencing in a study of blood T cell repertoires in COVID-19. Original methodology: For nucleated cells, counts were estimated from reference gene primer amplification. Assay: immunoSEQ multiplex PCR; the TCRdb copy retains only in-frame clones and omits some. That table supplies the V and J calls and clone size; D and trimming were determined from the DNA. Of around 200,000 clones listed, over 70% are singletons. CDR3 size: 13 residues. Germline V gives CDR1 SQVTM, CDR2 ANQGSEA. Sequencing used peripheral blood. V is TRBV29-1 and J is TRBJ2-5; 8 bases are shared with TRBD1. This TCR was sampled from a middle-aged woman with COVID-19, enrolled during active disease. CDR3 protein: CSFDRGLQETQYF. The CDR3 DNA is TGCAGTTTTGACAGGGGCCTTCAAGAGACCCAGTACTTC.